This T cell receptor beta chain comes out of a study of cytomegalovirus exposure and HLA in healthy donors. Looking at the study overall: A preliminary data release comprised 70 million to 95 million unique TCRs obtained from HLA-typed donors.

General study findings and limits: For TCR beta chains, V- and J-gene trimming was later linked to a missense DCLRE1C variant.

Details on this clone: What it binds is not known.

Trimming removed 0 bases from V and 5 bases from J; junction bases left unmatched: 27. The CDR3 spans 22 residues. In germline, CDR1 is SGDLS, CDR2 YYNGEE. A multiplex PCR was run with 60 Vbeta primers and 13 Jbeta primers. Some clones are missing from TCRdb's copy, which holds only in-frame ones; the method was immunoSEQ multiplex PCR. The sample yields 100,000 to 150,000 clones, about 81% seen once. The source material was PBMCs. The sequence was collected from a woman between 35 and 50 years old in good health and CMV-seropositive. The chain has TRBV9 and TRBJ2-3, with 7 bases fitting TRBD2. The CDR3 DNA reads as TGTGCCAGCAGCGTAGCTAAGGGGACGGAAGTCGTTGGCGGGAGTTGGAAAGATACGCAGTATTTT. Amino acid sequence: CASSVAKGTEVVGGSWKDTQYF. The full variable domain, in which reference TRBV9 and TRBJ2-3 provide the parts outside the CDR3, is DSGVTQTPKHLITATGQRVTLRCSPRSGDLSVYWYQQSLDQGLQFLIQYYNGEERAKGNILERFSAQQFPDLHSELNLSSLELGDSALYFCASSVAKGTEVVGGSWKDTQYFGPGTRLTVL.